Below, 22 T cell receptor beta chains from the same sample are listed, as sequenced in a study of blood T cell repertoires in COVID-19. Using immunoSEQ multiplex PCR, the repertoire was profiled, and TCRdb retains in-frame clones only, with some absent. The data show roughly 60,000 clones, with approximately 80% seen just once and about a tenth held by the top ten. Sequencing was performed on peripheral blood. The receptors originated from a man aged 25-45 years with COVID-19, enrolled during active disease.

The CDR3 is CAISETVGTEAFF. In DNA, the CDR3 is TGTGCCATCAGTGAAACGGTCGGCACTGAAGCTTTCTTT. The rearrangement uses TRBV10-3 and TRBJ1-1; no firm D call. Trimming took off 3 bases at V and 4 bases at J, with 9 bases between the two ends. This CDR3 is built from 13 residues. The germline V gene has CDR1 ENHRY and CDR2 SYGVKD.

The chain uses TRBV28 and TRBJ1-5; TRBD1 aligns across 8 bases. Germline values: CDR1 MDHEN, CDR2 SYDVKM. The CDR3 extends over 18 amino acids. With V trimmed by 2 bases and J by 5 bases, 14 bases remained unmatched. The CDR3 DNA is TGTGCCAGCAGTTTAGAGTTTGGACAGGGAAAGTTGCATCAGCCCCAGCATTTT. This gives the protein CASSLEFGQGKLHQPQHF. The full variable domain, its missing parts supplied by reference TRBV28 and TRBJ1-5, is DVKVTQSSRYLVKRTGEKVFLECVQDMDHENMFWYRQDPGLGLRLIYFSYDVKMKEKGDIPEGYSVSREKKERFSLILESASTNQTSMYLCASSLEFGQGKLHQPQHFGDGTRLSIL.

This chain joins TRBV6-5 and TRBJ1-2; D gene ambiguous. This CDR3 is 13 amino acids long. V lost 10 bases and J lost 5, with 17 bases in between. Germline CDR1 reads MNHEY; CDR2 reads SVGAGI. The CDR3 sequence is CATTRGQEYGYTF. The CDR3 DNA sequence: TGTGCCACCACCCGGGGTCAAGAATATGGCTACACCTTC.

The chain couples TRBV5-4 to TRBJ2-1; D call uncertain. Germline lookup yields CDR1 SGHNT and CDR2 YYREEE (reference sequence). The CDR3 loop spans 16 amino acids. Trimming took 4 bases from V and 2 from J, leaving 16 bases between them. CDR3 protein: CASSRVRLDTYNEQFF. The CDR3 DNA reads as TGTGCCAGCAGCCGAGTACGTCTTGATACCTACAATGAGCAGTTCTTC.

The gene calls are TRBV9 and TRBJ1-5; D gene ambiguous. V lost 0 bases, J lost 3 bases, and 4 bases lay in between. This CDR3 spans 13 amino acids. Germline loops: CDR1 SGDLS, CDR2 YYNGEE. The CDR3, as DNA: TGTGCCAGCAGCGTAGAGCCCAATCAGCCCCAGCATTTT. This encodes CASSVEPNQPQHF.

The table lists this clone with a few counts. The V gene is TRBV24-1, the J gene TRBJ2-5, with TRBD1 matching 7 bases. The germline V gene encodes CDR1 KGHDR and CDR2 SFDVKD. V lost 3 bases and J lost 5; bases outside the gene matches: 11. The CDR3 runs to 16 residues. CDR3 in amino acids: CATSDPDRLESETQYF. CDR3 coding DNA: TGTGCCACCAGTGATCCGGACAGGTTGGAATCGGAGACCCAGTACTTC.

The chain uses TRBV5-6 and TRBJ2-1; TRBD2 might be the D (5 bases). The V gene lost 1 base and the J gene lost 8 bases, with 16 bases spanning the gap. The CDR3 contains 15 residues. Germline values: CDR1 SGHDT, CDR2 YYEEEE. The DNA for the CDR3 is TGTGCCAGCAGCTTGACGGTCCGGGATCGGGATGAGCAGTTCTTC. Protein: CASSLTVRDRDEQFF.

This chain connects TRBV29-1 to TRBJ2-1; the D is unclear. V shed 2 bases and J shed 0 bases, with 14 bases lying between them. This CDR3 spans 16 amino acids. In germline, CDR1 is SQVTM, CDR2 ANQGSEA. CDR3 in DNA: TGCAGCGTTGAAACTGGCAGGCGCGACTCCTACAATGAGCAGTTCTTC. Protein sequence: CSVETGRRDSYNEQFF.

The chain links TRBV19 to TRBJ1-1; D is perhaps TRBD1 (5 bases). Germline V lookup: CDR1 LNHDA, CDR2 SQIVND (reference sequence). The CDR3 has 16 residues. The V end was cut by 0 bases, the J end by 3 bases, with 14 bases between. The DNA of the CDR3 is TGTGCCAGTAGTATAGATCTGGGGCTCCGGGACACTGAAGCTTTCTTT. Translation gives CASSIDLGLRDTEAFF.

The chain's CDR3 is CAWRGIGGQPQHF. For the CDR3, the DNA is TGTGCCTGGAGGGGGATTGGAGGTCAGCCCCAGCATTTT. This rearrangement joins TRBV30 to TRBJ1-5; D is uncertain. The CDR3 is 13 residues long. Looked up from germline, CDR1 is GTSNPN and CDR2 is SVGIG (reference sequence). Trimming left V 3 bases short and J 6 bases short, with 12 bases between.

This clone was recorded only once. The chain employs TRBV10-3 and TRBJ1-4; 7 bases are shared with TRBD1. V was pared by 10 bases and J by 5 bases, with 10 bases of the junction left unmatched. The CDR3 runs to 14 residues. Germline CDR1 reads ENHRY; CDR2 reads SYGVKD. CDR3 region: CATKSRDRNEKLFF. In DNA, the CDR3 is TGTGCCACCAAGTCCCGGGACAGAAATGAAAAACTGTTTTTT.

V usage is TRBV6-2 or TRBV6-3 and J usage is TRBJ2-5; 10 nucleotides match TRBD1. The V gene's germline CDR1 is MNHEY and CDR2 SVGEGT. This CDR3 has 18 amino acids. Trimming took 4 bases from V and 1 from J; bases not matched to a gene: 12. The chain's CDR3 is CASSSGTGARETQETQYF. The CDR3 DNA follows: TGTGCCAGCAGTTCCGGGACAGGGGCCAGAGAAACCCAAGAGACCCAGTACTTC.

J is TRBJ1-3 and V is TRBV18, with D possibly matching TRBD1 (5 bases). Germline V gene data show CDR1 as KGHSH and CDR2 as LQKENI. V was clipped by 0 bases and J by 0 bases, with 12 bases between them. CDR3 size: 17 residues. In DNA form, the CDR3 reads TGTGCCAGCTCACCACCGTTAATGGGGGGCTCTGGAAACACCATATATTTT. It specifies CASSPPLMGGSGNTIYF.

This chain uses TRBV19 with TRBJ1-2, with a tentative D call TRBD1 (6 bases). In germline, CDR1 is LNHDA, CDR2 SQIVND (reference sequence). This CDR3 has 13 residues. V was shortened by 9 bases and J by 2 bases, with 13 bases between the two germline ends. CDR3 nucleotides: TGTGCCAGCCGAAGAACAGGGAACTATGGCTACACCTTC. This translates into CASRRTGNYGYTF.

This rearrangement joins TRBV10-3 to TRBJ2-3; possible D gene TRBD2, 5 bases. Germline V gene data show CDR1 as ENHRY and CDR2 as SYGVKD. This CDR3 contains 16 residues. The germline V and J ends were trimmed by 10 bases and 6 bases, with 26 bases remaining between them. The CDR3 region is CATRPGSHQDKDTQYF. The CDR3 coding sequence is TGTGCCACCCGCCCGGGGTCTCATCAAGATAAGGATACGCAGTATTTT.

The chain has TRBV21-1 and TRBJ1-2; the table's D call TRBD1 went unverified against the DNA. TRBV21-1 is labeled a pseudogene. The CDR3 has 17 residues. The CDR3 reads CASSKDAGTGVNYGYTF. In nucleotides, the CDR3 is TGTGCCAGCAGCAAGGATGCCGGGACAGGCGTAAACTATGGCTACACCTTC.

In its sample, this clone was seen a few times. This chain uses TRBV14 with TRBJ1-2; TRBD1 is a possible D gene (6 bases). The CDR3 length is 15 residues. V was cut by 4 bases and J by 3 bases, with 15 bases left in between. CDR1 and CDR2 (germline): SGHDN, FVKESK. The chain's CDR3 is CASSPLGAWDYGYTF. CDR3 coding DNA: TGTGCCAGCAGCCCCTTGGGGGCCTGGGACTATGGCTACACCTTC. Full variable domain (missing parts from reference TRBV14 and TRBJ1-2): EAGVTQFPSHSVIEKGQTVTLRCDPISGHDNLYWYRRVMGKEIKFLLHFVKESKQDESGMPNNRFLAERTGGTYSTLKVQPAELEDSGVYFCASSPLGAWDYGYTFGSGTRLTVV.

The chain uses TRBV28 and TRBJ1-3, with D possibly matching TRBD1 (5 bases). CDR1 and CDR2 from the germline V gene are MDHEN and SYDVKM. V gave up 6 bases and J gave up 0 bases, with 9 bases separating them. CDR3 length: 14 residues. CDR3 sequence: CASRVGASGNTIYF. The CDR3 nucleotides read TGTGCCAGCAGGGTTGGGGCCTCTGGAAACACCATATATTTT.

The CDR3 reads CASSSSGAYNEQFF. In DNA, the CDR3 is TGTGCCAGCAGCTCTAGCGGGGCATACAATGAGCAGTTCTTC. The chain has TRBV7-9 and TRBJ2-1, with 9 positions matching TRBD2. CDR1 SEHNR and CDR2 FQNEAQ come from the germline V gene (reference sequence). The length of the CDR3 is 14 residues. Losses at the gene ends were 4 bases for V and 4 bases for J; bases not matched to a gene: 2. Drawing the rest from reference TRBV7-9 and TRBJ2-1, the complete variable domain is DTGVSQNPRHKITKRGQNVTFRCDPISEHNRLYWYRQTLGQGPEFLTYFQNEAQLEKSRLLSDRFSAERPKGSFSTLEIQRTEQGDSAMYLCASSSSGAYNEQFFGPGTRLTVL.

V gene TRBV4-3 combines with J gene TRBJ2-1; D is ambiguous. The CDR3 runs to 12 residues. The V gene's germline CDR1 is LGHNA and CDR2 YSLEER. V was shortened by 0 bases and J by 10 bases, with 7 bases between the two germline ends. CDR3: CASSQDLGEQFF. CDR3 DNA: TGCGCCAGCAGCCAAGACCTAGGAGAGCAGTTCTTC.

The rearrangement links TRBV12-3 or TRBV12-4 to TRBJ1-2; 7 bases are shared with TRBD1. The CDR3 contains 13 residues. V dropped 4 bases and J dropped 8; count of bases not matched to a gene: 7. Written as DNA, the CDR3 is TGTGCCAGCAGTTCAAACAGGGGTTGGGGCTACACCTTC. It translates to CASSSNRGWGYTF.

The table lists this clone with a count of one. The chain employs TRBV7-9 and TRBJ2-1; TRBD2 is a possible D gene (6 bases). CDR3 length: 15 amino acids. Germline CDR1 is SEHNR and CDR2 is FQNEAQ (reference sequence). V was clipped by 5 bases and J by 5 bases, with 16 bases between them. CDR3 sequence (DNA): TGTGCCAGCAGCCCTGGGGCCGGGAGCAACAATGAGCAGTTCTTC. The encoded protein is CASSPGAGSNNEQFF.